This TCR beta chain was identified in a study of CXCR3-negative and CXCR3-positive naive CD8 T cells (dated by TCRdb to the late 2010s). Study-level background: Some 130 million TRB reads were obtained in total, roughly 1.5 +/- 0.3 million reads per library. Diversity and physicochemical repertoire analyses were performed on about ten donors pooled from two independent experiments. For the TRBV-TRBJ cluster analysis, the naive subsets came from roughly 5 donors, while the memory cells came from 3 donors. Summary of the overall study and its limitations: Because CXCR3 expression was partially decreased after cryopreservation, freshly isolated PBMCs were used for most assays. Because surface CD5, which has been linked to self-reactivity in mice, was comparable between naive subsets, TCR interaction strength was also inferred from TRB CDR3 physicochemical properties. Comparably high repertoire diversity was found in both naive subsets, whereas much lower repertoire diversity was found in memory CD8+ T cells. TRB CDR3s from CXCR3-positive naive cells showed higher hydrophobicity (lower Kidera factor 4), lower energy, and higher strength and volume indices than CXCR3-negative naive cells. Within the same donor, TRBV-TRBJ usage looked similar between naive CXCR3-negative and CXCR3-positive cells, but memory cells had distinct patterns.

In the germline V gene (reference sequence), CDR1 corresponds to MNHNY and CDR2 to SVGAGI. CDR3 length: 15 amino acids, cysteine to phenylalanine. No DNA was logged. The sequencer listed for this sample is NextSeq 550. The Human TCR Profiling Kit (MiLaboratory) was used to make UMI-labeled 5' RACE TRB cDNA libraries. cDNA synthesis used the entire amount of extracted RNA, and PCR amplification then used the entire amount of cDNA produced. Libraries were prepared in parallel with an identical number of PCR cycles. Regarding the original processing steps: About 53,000 +/- 9,400 unique UMI-labeled TRB cDNA molecules per library were extracted with MIGEC and MiXCR, with at least two reads per UMI required. On average, about 40,000 +/- 10,000 functional in-frame TRB CDR3 nucleotide clonotypes lacking stop codons were found per library. After downsampling to 5000 UMI-labeled TRB molecules per sample, diversity metrics such as normalized Shannon-Wiener and Chao1 were calculated in VDJtools. Clonotype-size-weighted physicochemical properties of the central five CDR3 residues (interaction energy, strength, volume and Kidera factor 4) were computed in VDJtools. The reads went through TCRdb reprocessing, and each CDR3 protein sequence gets one entry with no DNA. The authors' filters were not applied to this entry. This sample's table carries roughly 120,000 distinct CDR3 sequences. The ten largest clones add up to around 0.54% of the sample.

Notes on this clonotype: No antigen is known for it.

Each CD8+ T cell subset was flow-sorted in triplicate, and a few hundred thousand cells per subset were placed directly into RLT lysis buffer. Naive CD8+ T cells were defined stringently as CD45RO-CCR7+CD27+CD95- to exclude memory contaminants. Peripheral blood mononuclear cells were isolated from buffy coats using standard density gradient centrifugation. Naive CXCR3-negative and CXCR3-positive CD8+ T cells were flow-sorted on a FACSAria III. Total RNA was extracted from sorted cells with an RNeasy Mini Kit. Sequenced: naive CXCR3+ CD8+ T cells from blood. The sample's cell subset or site label, decoded: CD45RO-CCR7+CD27+CD95- naive CD8+ T cells expressing CXCR3 (TNR3+). The V and J genes are TRBV6-6 and TRBJ1-5. The sequence derives from a human donor in good health. Some clones in this sample may be carry-over from other donors' samples. The encoded CDR3 is CASSYSVGGNQPQHF.